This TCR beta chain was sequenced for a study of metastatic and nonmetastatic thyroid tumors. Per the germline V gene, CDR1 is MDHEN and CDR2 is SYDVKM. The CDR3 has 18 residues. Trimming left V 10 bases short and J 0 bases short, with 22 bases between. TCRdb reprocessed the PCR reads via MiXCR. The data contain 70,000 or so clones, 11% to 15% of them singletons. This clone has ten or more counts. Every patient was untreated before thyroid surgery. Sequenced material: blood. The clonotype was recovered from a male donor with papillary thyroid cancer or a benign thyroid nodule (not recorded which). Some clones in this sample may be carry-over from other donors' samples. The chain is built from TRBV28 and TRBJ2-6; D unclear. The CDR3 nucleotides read TGTGCCACCAACTATGCGCAACGAACGCCCTCTGGGGCCAACGTCCTGACTTTC. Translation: CATNYAQRTPSGANVLTF. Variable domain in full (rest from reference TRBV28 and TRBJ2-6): DVKVTQSSRYLVKRTGEKVFLECVQDMDHENMFWYRQDPGLGLRLIYFSYDVKMKEKGDIPEGYSVSREKKERFSLILESASTNQTSMYLCATNYAQRTPSGANVLTFGAGSRLTVL.